One and the same sample provided the 6 T cell receptor beta chains below, sequenced in a study of T-cell reconstitution after alpha-beta-depleted transplantation in children. A TCRbeta library incorporating unique molecular identifiers was prepared. MiXCR, run by TCRdb on the PCR reads, gives a single entry per CDR3 protein. The sample records a few hundred thousand distinct CDR3 sequences, 25% to 30% being singletons. The sample was PBMCs, taken before TCRalphabeta/CD19-depleted stem cell transplant. The source of these receptors is a boy under two years old with Wiskott-Aldrich syndrome, due to receive a stem cell transplant.

The chain carries TRBV20-1 and TRBJ2-3; 9 nucleotides agree with TRBD1. The V gene end was trimmed by 5 bases and the J gene end by 3 bases; junction bases not matched to a gene: 9. Per germline, CDR1 DFQATT and CDR2 SNEGSKA (reference sequence). This CDR3 comprises 15 residues. CDR3 DNA sequence: TGCAGTGCTTACTTACAGGGGGCTGGTACAGATACGCAGTATTTT. Amino acid sequence: CSAYLQGAGTDTQYF.

This clonotype was recorded only once. J is TRBJ2-1 and V is TRBV3-1, with D possibly being TRBD1 or TRBD2 (5 bases each). The germline gives CDR1 LGHDT, CDR2 YNNKEL (reference sequence). The CDR3 runs 16 residues. V gave up 0 bases and J gave up 7 bases, with 16 bases separating them. CDR3 residues: CASSQDRVGVRNEQFF. Written as DNA, the CDR3 is TGTGCCAGCAGCCAAGACAGGGTGGGAGTAAGGAATGAGCAGTTCTTC.

The J gene is TRBJ1-2, the V gene TRBV20-1; TRBD1 agrees at 7 bases. The CDR3 extends over 16 amino acids. Germline V gene data show CDR1 as DFQATT and CDR2 as SNEGSKA (reference sequence). V gave up 3 bases and J gave up 0 bases; unmatched junction bases: 10. CDR3 sequence: CSASRQGWGTNYGYTF. For the CDR3, the DNA is TGCAGTGCTAGCCGACAGGGCTGGGGCACTAACTATGGCTACACCTTC.

The genes are TRBV7-6 and TRBJ1-5, with no clear D. CDR3 size: 17 residues. V dropped 5 bases and J dropped 3 bases, with 20 bases sitting between them. CDR1 is SGHVS and CDR2 is FNYEAQ in the germline V gene. The CDR3 sequence: CASSPGSGCCNNQPQHF. CDR3 DNA: TGTGCCAGCAGCCCGGGCTCGGGGTGTTGTAACAATCAGCCCCAGCATTTT.

The genes are TRBV5-6 and TRBJ2-4; the D is unclear. The CDR3 has 13 residues. The V and J ends lost 0 bases and 11 bases respectively, with 12 bases between them. Germline V gives CDR1 SGHDT, CDR2 YYEEEE. CDR3 sequence reads: CASSLAGTLLQYF. Written as DNA, the CDR3 is TGTGCCAGCAGCTTGGCAGGCACCCTCCTTCAGTACTTC. The full variable domain, its missing parts supplied by reference TRBV5-6 and TRBJ2-4, is DAGVTQSPTHLIKTRGQQVTLRCSPKSGHDTVSWYQQALGQGPQFIFQYYEEEERQRGNFPDRFSGHQFPNYSSELNVNALLLGDSALYLCASSLAGTLLQYFGAGTRLSVL.

This clonotype was recorded only once. The chain carries TRBV5-1 and TRBJ2-1; D gene uncertain. CDR1 and CDR2 (germline): SGHRS, YFSETQ. This CDR3 spans 13 amino acids. The ends were cut back, 2 bases at V and 7 bases at J, with 10 bases in the middle. The CDR3 loop reads CASSLTERNEQFF. Written as DNA, the CDR3 is TGCGCCAGCAGCTTAACGGAGAGGAATGAGCAGTTCTTC.